The 24 T cell receptor beta chains in this list originate from one sample, sequenced in a study of shared clonotypes between healthy human individuals. TCRdb's copy holds only in-frame clones and misses some; the assay was immunoSEQ multiplex PCR. Among over a million clones listed, roughly 96% were seen once. The sample comprised naive CD4+ T cells sorted from blood. Subset given: CD45RA+ positively selected. These receptors were collected from a man younger than 40 in good health.

This clone was seen only a few times. V usage is TRBV2 and J usage is TRBJ2-7, with D hard to call. CDR1 and CDR2 (germline): SNHLY, FYNNEI. Trimming shortened V by 8 bases and J by 3 bases, and 8 bases separated the two germline ends. The CDR3 covers 11 residues. CDR3 region: CASGTHYEQYF. CDR3 coding DNA: TGTGCCAGCGGTACCCACTACGAGCAGTACTTC.

The chain joins TRBV9 to TRBJ2-5; either TRBD1 or TRBD2 may fit D (5 bases each). V lost 4 bases and J lost 5, with 21 bases in between. The CDR3 length is 16 residues. Germline loops: CDR1 SGDLS, CDR2 YYNGEE. CDR3 sequence: CASSPQTDIRGETQYF. In DNA form, the CDR3 reads TGTGCCAGCAGCCCTCAGACGGACATCCGAGGGGAGACCCAGTACTTC. Together with reference TRBV9 and TRBJ2-5, the CDR3 gives the full variable domain: DSGVTQTPKHLITATGQRVTLRCSPRSGDLSVYWYQQSLDQGLQFLIQYYNGEERAKGNILERFSAQQFPDLHSELNLSSLELGDSALYFCASSPQTDIRGETQYFGPGTRLLVL.

The chain recombines TRBV27 with TRBJ2-7; D is unclear. V gave up 6 bases and J gave up 3 bases, with 12 bases separating them. From germline, CDR1 is MNHEY and CDR2 SMNVEV (reference sequence). This CDR3 is 13 amino acids long. The CDR3 sequence: CASRLRGLYEQYF. The CDR3 region has the DNA TGTGCCAGCAGACTCCGCGGCCTCTACGAGCAGTACTTC.

This chain uses TRBV29-1 with TRBJ2-1; weak D call: TRBD2 (6 bases). CDR3 size: 12 residues. Germline loops: CDR1 SQVTM, CDR2 ANQGSEA. This CDR3 reads CSSGISYNEQFF. DNA for the CDR3: TGCAGTAGCGGAATCTCCTACAATGAGCAGTTCTTC.

This chain links TRBV5-5 with TRBJ1-6; D gene unclear. V lost 8 bases and J 1 base, leaving 13 bases between the germline ends. Germline CDR1 and CDR2: SGHKS and YYEKEE (reference sequence). This CDR3 is 15 amino acids long. For the CDR3, the DNA is TGTGCCAGTGGTTTTAGGGAATCCTATAATTCACCCCTCCACTTT. Protein product: CASGFRESYNSPLHF.

This clone was picked up one time. This sequence joins TRBV7-6 and TRBJ2-1; D unresolved. The CDR3 sequence is 14 residues long. Per the germline V gene, CDR1 is SGHVS and CDR2 is FNYEAQ. Trimming left V 5 bases short and J 6 bases short, with 14 bases between. CDR3 coding DNA: TGTGCCAGCAGCCCCCGCCCCTTACGCAATGAGCAGTTCTTC. Translating gives CASSPRPLRNEQFF.

CDR3 bases: TGTGCCTGGAGTCGAATCAATAACCCTAGAGGAGTAAGCTCTGGAAACACCATATATTTT. Translated, it gives CAWSRINNPRGVSSGNTIYF. The rearrangement joins TRBV30 to TRBJ1-3, with D uncertain. Germline-derived CDR1 and CDR2 are GTSNPN and SVGIG (reference sequence). This CDR3 region has 20 residues. V was pared by 2 bases and J by 0 bases, with 26 bases between. The entire variable domain, with the rest obtained from reference TRBV30 and TRBJ1-3, is as follows: SQTIHQWPATLVQPVGSPLSLECTVEGTSNPNLYWYRQAAGRGLQLLFYSVGIGQISSEVPQNLSASRPQDRQFILSSKKLLLSDSGFYLCAWSRINNPRGVSSGNTIYFGEGSWLTVV.

The chain employs TRBV28 and TRBJ2-3; the D gene could be TRBD1 or TRBD2 (5 bases each). This CDR3 region has 16 residues. CDR1 and CDR2 from the germline V gene are MDHEN and SYDVKM. V was shortened by 3 bases and J by 5 bases, with 18 bases between the two germline ends. The CDR3 here is CASSFRYRGVGDTQYF. Written as DNA, the CDR3 is TGTGCCAGCAGTTTCCGGTATAGGGGAGTGGGAGATACGCAGTATTTT.

This chain joins TRBV6-5 and TRBJ1-5; possible D gene TRBD1, 6 bases. Per the germline V gene, CDR1 is MNHEY and CDR2 is SVGAGI. This CDR3 is built from 15 residues. The germline V and J ends were trimmed by 6 bases and 0 bases, with 12 bases remaining between them. The CDR3 is CASSRTVHSNQPQHF. The CDR3 DNA reads TGTGCCAGCAGCAGGACAGTACATAGCAATCAGCCCCAGCATTTT.

The rearrangement uses TRBV6-6 and TRBJ2-7, with TRBD1 matching over 7 bases. CDR1 MNHNY and CDR2 SVGAGI come from the germline V gene (reference sequence). Losses at the gene ends were 7 bases for V and 2 bases for J; bases not matched to a gene: 8. The CDR3 runs 14 residues. CDR3 region: CASTTVQGPYEQYF. Here the CDR3 DNA reads TGTGCCAGCACTACAGTACAGGGGCCCTACGAGCAGTACTTC.

The chain joins TRBV7-2 to TRBJ2-5, with a tentative D call TRBD2 (5 bases). CDR1 is SGHTA and CDR2 is FQGNSA in the germline V gene. The CDR3 totals 15 residues. Trimming removed 4 bases at V and 2 bases at J, with 14 bases between. CDR3 bases: TGTGCCAGCAGCTCCCCTGGCGGGTTTCAAGAGACCCAGTACTTC. Translation gives CASSSPGGFQETQYF.

This sequence joins TRBV5-4 and TRBJ2-3, with 10 nucleotides matching TRBD2. The trim removed 1 base at V and 4 bases at J, leaving 6 bases unmatched. Germline loops: CDR1 SGHNT, CDR2 YYREEE (reference sequence). The CDR3 runs to 16 residues. The CDR3 region has the DNA TGTGCCAGCAGCTTGAGGCTAGCGGGAGCGGCAGATACGCAGTATTTT. Its translation is CASSLRLAGAADTQYF.

The rearrangement joins TRBV5-5 to TRBJ2-7; D gene ambiguous. V dropped 4 bases and J dropped 4 bases, with 12 bases sitting between them. The CDR3 spans 13 residues. Germline V gene data show CDR1 as SGHKS and CDR2 as YYEKEE (reference sequence). In nucleotides, the CDR3 is TGTGCCAGCAGCAGACGGCTAGATTACGAGCAGTACTTC. Its protein is CASSRRLDYEQYF.

The chain couples TRBV6-5 to TRBJ2-5; TRBD2 matches 7 bases. CDR3 length: 15 residues. The germline gives CDR1 MNHEY, CDR2 SVGAGI. The trim removed 4 bases at V and 5 bases at J, leaving 10 bases unmatched. The CDR3 sequence is CASSSYPGGKETQYF. The CDR3 coding sequence is TGTGCCAGCAGTTCATACCCCGGGGGGAAGGAGACCCAGTACTTC.

This clone came up once. V gene TRBV29-1 combines with J gene TRBJ2-6; 10 bases line up with TRBD1. CDR3 size: 16 residues. Germline V gene data show CDR1 as SQVTM and CDR2 as ANQGSEA. Unmatched junction bases numbered 5, after V lost 4 bases and J lost 2 bases. CDR3 coding DNA: TGCAGCGTTGCGGGTGACAGGGGGCCTGGGGCCAACGTCCTGACTTTC. Residues: CSVAGDRGPGANVLTF.

The rearrangement uses TRBV5-1 and TRBJ1-1; D might be TRBD1 (6 bases). Per the germline V gene, CDR1 is SGHRS and CDR2 is YFSETQ. The CDR3 loop spans 17 amino acids. Deletions cut 0 bases from V and 2 bases from J, with 17 bases between. CDR3: CASSLDAGGASNTEAFF. CDR3 in DNA: TGCGCCAGCAGCTTGGATGCGGGGGGCGCATCAAACACTGAAGCTTTCTTT.

The V call is TRBV4-2, the J call TRBJ1-5, with no clear D. CDR1 is LGHNA, CDR2 YNFKEQ, per germline. The CDR3 has 16 residues. Trimming shortened V by 0 bases and J by 3 bases, and 12 bases separated the two germline ends. The CDR3 nucleotides are TGTGCCAGCAGCCAAGAGGCAGCAATTATCAATCAGCCCCAGCATTTT. Its translation: CASSQEAAIINQPQHF.

The chain couples TRBV2 to TRBJ1-1; 11 bases are shared with TRBD1. After removal of 4 bases from V and 4 bases from J, the junction contained 2 bases not matched to a gene. The CDR3 extends over 14 amino acids. Germline V gives CDR1 SNHLY, CDR2 FYNNEI. Here the CDR3 reads CASSGDRGVTEAFF. CDR3 bases: TGTGCCAGCAGTGGGGACAGGGGGGTCACTGAAGCTTTCTTT. Full variable domain (outside the CDR3, taken from reference TRBV2 and TRBJ1-1): EPEVTQTPSHQVTQMGQEVILRCVPISNHLYFYWYRQILGQKVEFLVSFYNNEISEKSEIFDDQFSVERPDGSNFTLKIRSTKLEDSAMYFCASSGDRGVTEAFFGQGTRLTVV.

This rearrangement joins TRBV5-4 to TRBJ2-2; no reliable D call. The CDR3 totals 15 residues. With 4 bases removed from V and 6 bases from J, the gap between germline ends came to 16 bases. Per germline, CDR1 SGHNT and CDR2 YYREEE (reference sequence). Written as DNA, the CDR3 is TGTGCCAGCAGCCAGCCGACACAAGTCCCCGGGGAGCTGTTTTTT. Its protein product is CASSQPTQVPGELFF.

The chain is built from TRBV18 and TRBJ2-1; D is perhaps TRBD1 (6 bases). V dropped 6 bases and J dropped 3 bases, with 15 bases sitting between them. This CDR3 has 15 amino acids. The V gene's germline CDR1 is KGHSH and CDR2 LQKENI. The CDR3 spells CASSRTAKDYNEQFF. The CDR3 nucleotides are TGTGCCAGCTCCAGGACAGCCAAGGACTACAATGAGCAGTTCTTC.

On this clone itself: This sample also contains other DNA sequences that code for the same CDR3. V usage is TRBV5-6 and J usage is TRBJ2-3; D is unresolved. Germline CDR1 and CDR2: SGHDT and YYEEEE. The CDR3 spans 12 residues. V gave up 2 bases and J gave up 0 bases, with 1 base separating them. CDR3 residues: CASSFSTDTQYF. The CDR3 DNA reads as TGTGCCAGCAGCTTCAGCACAGATACGCAGTATTTT.

The chain has TRBV21-1 and TRBJ1-4; the table's TRBD1 call for D was not verified on the DNA. TRBV21-1 is assigned pseudogene status. The CDR3 totals 17 residues. The CDR3 DNA is TGTGCCAGCAGCAAAGTAGTCGACAGGGGGCCTGATGAAAAACTGTTTTTT. It codes for CASSKVVDRGPDEKLFF.

The rearrangement uses TRBV27 and TRBJ2-2; TRBD2 matches at 9 bases. This CDR3 region has 16 residues. Per the germline V gene, CDR1 is MNHEY and CDR2 is SMNVEV (reference sequence). J gave up 7 bases and V 2 bases, and 8 bases lay outside the gene matches. The CDR3 nucleotides are TGTGCCAGCAGTTTACTAGCGGGGCCACGGGGCGGGGAGCTGTTTTTT. Translating gives CASSLLAGPRGGELFF.

This chain's CDR3 is CASSLAGDWLSPYSNQPQHF. In DNA, the CDR3 is TGTGCCAGCAGCTTAGCGGGGGACTGGCTCTCGCCCTATAGCAATCAGCCCCAGCATTTT. The rearrangement joins TRBV7-2 to TRBJ1-5; the D gene is possibly TRBD1 (5 bases). Deletions cut 0 bases from V and 0 bases from J, with 21 bases between. Germline V lookup: CDR1 SGHTA, CDR2 FQGNSA. The CDR3 runs to 20 residues.